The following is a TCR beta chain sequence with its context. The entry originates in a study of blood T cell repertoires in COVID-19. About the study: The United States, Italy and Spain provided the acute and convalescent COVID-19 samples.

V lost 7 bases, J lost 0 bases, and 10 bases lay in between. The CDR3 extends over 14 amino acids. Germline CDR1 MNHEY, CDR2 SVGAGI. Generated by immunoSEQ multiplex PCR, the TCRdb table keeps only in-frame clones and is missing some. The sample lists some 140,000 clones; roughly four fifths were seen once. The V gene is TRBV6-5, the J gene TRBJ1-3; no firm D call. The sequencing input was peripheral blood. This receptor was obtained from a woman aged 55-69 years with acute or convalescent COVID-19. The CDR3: CASKPLNSGNTIYF. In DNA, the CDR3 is TGTGCCAGCAAGCCACTGAACTCTGGAAACACCATATATTTT.